The TCR beta chain described here comes from a study of shared clonotypes between healthy human individuals. This clone was observed once. In germline, CDR1 is SGHRS, CDR2 YFSETQ. Trimming at V came to 3 bases and at J to 3 bases, leaving 0 bases not matched to a gene. The CDR3 is 13 residues long. The method was immunoSEQ multiplex PCR; TCRdb's version includes in-frame clones alone and lacks a portion of them. The repertoire has 2,500,000 or so clones, about nine tenths of them found once; the top ten carry roughly 0.34%. Sequencing input: naive CD4+ T cells from PBMCs. The sample's subset: CD45RA+ positively selected. The V and J genes are TRBV5-1 and TRBJ1-3; 7 bases are shared with TRBD1. The sequence derives from a man aged 18 to 35 in good health. Some clones in this sample may be carry-over from other donors' samples. CDR3 coding DNA: TGCGCCAGCAGCTGGGACAGTGGAAACACCATATATTTT. Translated, it gives CASSWDSGNTIYF.